These T cell receptor beta chains were read from a single sample in a study of blood T cell repertoires in COVID-19. Generated by immunoSEQ multiplex PCR, the TCRdb table keeps only in-frame clones and is missing some. The table has more than 90,000 clones, roughly 79% seen once. Material: peripheral blood. The source of these receptors is a woman older than 75 with acute or convalescent COVID-19. The CDR3 runs from the conserved cysteine through the conserved F or W. D genes are given only for firm matches. Where a row states a size, it is once, few, many or the class of an expanded clone; other rows omit it.

j_call clone_size v_call d_call cdr3_aa cdr3_nt
TRBJ2-2 - TRBV7-7 - CASSLAQNTGELFF TGTGCTAGCAGCTTAGCCCAGAACACCGGGGAGCTGTTTTTT
TRBJ2-5 - TRBV5-1 - CASSFTGLGETQYF TGCGCCAGCAGCTTCACGGGGTTGGGGGAGACCCAGTACTTC
TRBJ1-2 - TRBV7-9 - CASSPAWGPGDGYTF TGTGCCAGCAGCCCGGCATGGGGGCCAGGGGATGGCTACACCTTC
TRBJ2-7 - TRBV14 TRBD1 CASSQGSGTGSYEQYF TGTGCCAGCAGCCAAGGGTCCGGGACAGGGTCTTACGAGCAGTACTTC
TRBJ1-5 few TRBV19 - CASSPDRQPQHF TGTGCCAGTAGTCCGGACAGACAGCCCCAGCATTTT
TRBJ1-1 - TRBV6-2/TRBV6-3 - CASSYRGLVTEAFF TGTGCCAGCAGTTACCGGGGATTGGTCACTGAAGCTTTCTTT
TRBJ2-1 few TRBV19 TRBD2 CASSRDYYNEQFF TGTGCCAGTAGTAGGGACTACTACAATGAGCAGTTCTTC
TRBJ2-5 once TRBV3-1/TRBV3-2 TRBD1 CASSQRTGVETQYF TGTGCCAGCAGCCAACGGACAGGGGTAGAGACCCAGTACTTC
TRBJ1-2 - TRBV30 TRBD1 CAWRTTGTSYGYTF TGTGCCTGGAGGACGACAGGGACGTCCTATGGCTACACCTTC
TRBJ1-2 - TRBV5-1 - CASSIQGWYTF TGCGCCAGCAGCATCCAGGGATGGTACACCTTC
TRBJ2-7 - TRBV23-1 - CASIRQVNDEQYF TGCGCCAGCATCCGGCAGGTCAACGACGAGCAGTACTTC
TRBJ2-3 - TRBV5-1 TRBD2 CASSWGLAGVTDTQYF TGCGCCAGCAGCTGGGGACTAGCGGGAGTAACAGATACGCAGTATTTT
TRBJ2-3 few TRBV7-9 - CASSLGVTEADTQYF TGTGCCAGCAGCTTAGGGGTGACAGAGGCAGATACGCAGTATTTT
TRBJ1-2 once TRBV7-2 TRBD1 CASSLTTGEYGYTF TGTGCCAGCAGCTTAACGACAGGGGAGTACGGCTACACCTTC
TRBJ1-4 few TRBV6-2/TRBV6-3 - CASSYYGATNEKLFF TGTGCCAGCAGTTACTACGGGGCAACTAATGAAAAACTGTTTTTT
TRBJ2-1 - TRBV5-1 TRBD2 CASSAQTSGGAGYNEQFF TGCGCCAGCAGCGCCCAGACTAGCGGGGGGGCCGGCTACAATGAGCAGTTCTTC
TRBJ2-7 - TRBV30 - CAWSSGVAYEQYF TGTGCCTGGAGCTCAGGGGTTGCCTACGAGCAGTACTTC
TRBJ1-5 - TRBV6-2/TRBV6-3 - CASSLGGTNQPQHF TGTGCCAGCAGTCTCGGGGGGACCAATCAGCCCCAGCATTTT
TRBJ2-5 - TRBV19 - CASSWGPGVAGETQYF TGTGCCAGTAGTTGGGGGCCTGGAGTTGCAGGGGAGACCCAGTACTTC
TRBJ1-1 - TRBV6-4 TRBD1 CASSLDRDTEAFF TGTGCCAGCAGCTTAGACAGGGACACTGAAGCTTTCTTT
TRBJ1-4 few TRBV5-8 - CASSLGDGRENEKLFF TGTGCCAGCAGCTTAGGCGACGGGAGGGAGAATGAAAAACTGTTTTTT
TRBJ2-1 - TRBV7-8 - CASSLGVSGNNEQFF TGTGCCAGCAGCTTAGGGGTTAGCGGCAACAATGAGCAGTTCTTC
TRBJ2-7 few TRBV6-1 TRBD1 CASSQDGTGVSYEQYF TGTGCCAGCAGTCAAGACGGGACAGGGGTTTCCTACGAGCAGTACTTC
TRBJ1-4 - TRBV27 - CASSFGGGEKLFF TGTGCCAGCAGTTTCGGGGGTGGAGAAAAACTGTTTTTT
TRBJ2-7 - TRBV7-3 TRBD2 CASRLTSGTVEQYF TGTGCCAGCAGGTTGACTAGCGGGACGGTCGAGCAGTACTTC
TRBJ2-5 - TRBV6-5 - CASSYSAETQYF TGTGCCAGCAGTTACTCCGCGGAGACCCAGTACTTC
TRBJ2-5 - TRBV2 - CASSVQGGDETQYF TGTGCCAGCAGTGTTCAAGGAGGGGACGAGACCCAGTACTTC
TRBJ1-1 - TRBV6-6 - CASTDEGGTEAFF TGTGCCAGCACTGACGAGGGAGGCACTGAAGCTTTCTTT
TRBJ1-2 - TRBV27 - CASSLAGGANYGYTF TGTGCCAGCAGTTTAGCGGGGGGAGCTAACTATGGCTACACCTTC
TRBJ2-5 - TRBV24-1 - CATSDSRQPTRGETQYF TGTGCCACCAGTGATTCGAGGCAGCCGACCCGTGGGGAGACCCAGTACTTC
TRBJ2-7 - TRBV18 TRBD1 CASSGQGGKYEQYF TGTGCCAGCTCAGGACAGGGGGGAAAATACGAGCAGTACTTC
TRBJ2-5 once TRBV18 TRBD2 CASSPLEAGGGPQETQYF TGTGCCAGCTCACCACTCGAAGCGGGGGGCGGGCCCCAAGAGACCCAGTACTTC
TRBJ2-1 - TRBV28 TRBD1 CASSRLGQGAYNEQFF TGTGCCAGCAGTCGACTAGGACAGGGGGCTTACAATGAGCAGTTCTTC
TRBJ1-4 - TRBV3-1/TRBV3-2 - CASSQDSEKLFF TGTGCCAGCAGCCAAGACAGTGAAAAACTGTTTTTT
TRBJ1-4 - TRBV2 - CASSTRETNEKLFF TGTGCCAGCAGCACTCGGGAAACTAATGAAAAACTGTTTTTT